The 12 T cell receptor beta chains in this list originate from one sample, sequenced in a study of vaccination effects on CD4 cells after COVID-19. ViraFEST assay sequencing came after antigen-specific CD4+ T cells were expanded with viral peptide pools. The culture ran for 10 days, and then CD4+ T cells were isolated. Participants each got two BNT162b2 or mRNA-1273 vaccine doses. Antigens of these TCRs are unknown. Method: immunoSEQ multiplex PCR; TCRdb's copy keeps in-frame clones and lacks some. The sample includes 20,000 to 30,000 clones, about 70% seen only once; the top ten take 6.5% to 8%. Specimen: CD4+ T cells from PBMCs cultured with SARS-CoV-2 spike peptides, collected after COVID-19 vaccination. These receptors were taken from a human donor who received a COVID-19 vaccine.

The chain combines TRBV3-1 (or the pseudogene TRBV3-2) with TRBJ2-1, with TRBD2 identical over 8 bases. Looked up from germline, CDR1 is LGHDT and CDR2 is YNNKEL (reference sequence). This CDR3 spans 13 amino acids. The V segment lost 4 bases and the J segment 6 bases; nucleotides outside the gene matches: 2. In DNA, the CDR3 is TGTGCCAGCAGCCGAGGGACTAGCAATGAGCAGTTCTTC. This gives the protein CASSRGTSNEQFF.

The J gene is TRBJ1-2, the V gene TRBV4-1; D is ambiguous. V was trimmed by 1 base and J by 4 bases, leaving 13 bases between them. Germline V gene data show CDR1 as MGHRA and CDR2 as YSYEKL. CDR3 length equals 15 residues. The CDR3 sequence: CASSQAGSRIYGYTF. In DNA, the CDR3 is TGCGCCAGCAGCCAAGCAGGATCTAGAATCTATGGCTACACCTTC.

This clone was detected only once. The chain has TRBV2 and TRBJ1-6; TRBD1 aligns across 10 bases. This CDR3 is 14 amino acids long. Losses at the gene ends were 5 bases for V and 10 bases for J; bases not matched to a gene: 5. Germline V lookup: CDR1 SNHLY, CDR2 FYNNEI. The chain's CDR3 is CASSQGQGISPLHF. In DNA form, the CDR3 reads TGTGCCAGCAGTCAGGGACAGGGGATCTCACCCCTCCACTTT.

The chain has TRBV6-5 and TRBJ2-1; possibly TRBD1 for D (5 bases). Germline V gene lookup returns CDR1 MNHEY and CDR2 SVGAGI. This CDR3 spans 11 amino acids. V lost 8 bases to trimming and J lost 8 bases, with 10 bases between them. CDR3 protein: CASFQGDEQFF. The CDR3 coding sequence is TGTGCCAGCTTTCAGGGCGATGAGCAGTTCTTC.

V gene TRBV7-9 combines with J gene TRBJ2-5; D is uncertain. CDR1 and CDR2 (germline): SEHNR, FQNEAQ (reference sequence). The CDR3 totals 12 residues. Trimming stripped 2 bases from V and 5 bases from J, with 6 bases between. CDR3 nucleotide sequence: TGTGCCAGCAGCTTATGGGGTGAGACCCAGTACTTC. This sequence encodes CASSLWGETQYF.

This clone was seen a few times. V gene TRBV9 combines with J gene TRBJ1-1; D possibly corresponds to TRBD1 (6 bases). The germline CDR1 and CDR2 sequences are SGDLS and YYNGEE. V was trimmed by 0 bases and J by 5 bases, leaving 14 bases between them. This CDR3 comprises 15 residues. The DNA of the CDR3 is TGTGCCAGCAGCGTAGCTACCTCAGGGGTGACTGAAGCTTTCTTT. Protein product: CASSVATSGVTEAFF.

V gene TRBV6-6 combines with J gene TRBJ2-7, with D tentatively TRBD2 (5 bases). With 7 bases removed from V and 2 bases from J, the gap between germline ends came to 9 bases. The germline V gene has CDR1 MNHNY and CDR2 SVGAGI (reference sequence). The CDR3 covers 12 residues. The CDR3 spells CASTTGAYEQYF. Written as DNA, the CDR3 is TGTGCCAGCACCACCGGGGCCTACGAGCAGTACTTC.

A few counts support this clone. The chain has TRBV6-5 and TRBJ2-1, with a possible D match to TRBD1 (5 bases). CDR1 and CDR2 (germline): MNHEY, SVGAGI. V was clipped by 2 bases and J by 10 bases, with 21 bases between them. There are 16 residues in the CDR3. CDR3 sequence reads: CASSYHEDMLPAEQFF. CDR3 nucleotides: TGTGCCAGCAGTTACCACGAGGACATGCTCCCTGCAGAGCAGTTCTTC.

This clone is labeled medium-sized. The V call is TRBV28, the J call TRBJ1-1; 7 nucleotides align to TRBD1. Germline loops: CDR1 MDHEN, CDR2 SYDVKM. The CDR3 is made up of 14 amino acids. The ends lost 2 bases at V and 1 base at J; junction bases unmatched: 1. The CDR3 here is CASSLQGGNTEAFF. The CDR3 DNA is TGTGCCAGCAGTTTACAGGGGGGGAACACTGAAGCTTTCTTT.

The chain carries TRBV5-1 and TRBJ2-3, with 15 bases lining up with TRBD2. Losses at the gene ends were 0 bases for V and 2 bases for J; bases not matched to a gene: 4. CDR1 is SGHRS, CDR2 YFSETQ, per germline. The CDR3 extends over 18 amino acids. The CDR3 DNA reads as TGCGCCAGCAGCTTGGTGGGACTAGCGGGGGGATACACAGATACGCAGTATTTT. As protein: CASSLVGLAGGYTDTQYF.

The rearrangement links TRBV3-1 (or the pseudogene TRBV3-2) to TRBJ1-1, with 7 nucleotides matching TRBD1. Germline lookup yields CDR1 LGHDT and CDR2 YNNKEL (reference sequence). The CDR3 contains 14 residues. V was pared by 4 bases and J by 4 bases, with 6 bases of the junction left unmatched. The CDR3 DNA follows: TGTGCCAGCAGCCCGGGACAGCTAGGCACTGAAGCTTTCTTT. This translates into CASSPGQLGTEAFF.

The chain employs TRBV3-1 (or the pseudogene TRBV3-2) and TRBJ1-1, with D unresolved. The V gene lost 1 base and the J gene lost 1 base, with 10 bases spanning the gap. The CDR3 is made up of 15 amino acids. Germline V gene sequence: CDR1 LGHDT, CDR2 YNNKEL (reference sequence). CDR3 in DNA: TGTGCCAGCAGCCAAGCCGGAGGACCGAACACTGAAGCTTTCTTT. Its translation is CASSQAGGPNTEAFF.